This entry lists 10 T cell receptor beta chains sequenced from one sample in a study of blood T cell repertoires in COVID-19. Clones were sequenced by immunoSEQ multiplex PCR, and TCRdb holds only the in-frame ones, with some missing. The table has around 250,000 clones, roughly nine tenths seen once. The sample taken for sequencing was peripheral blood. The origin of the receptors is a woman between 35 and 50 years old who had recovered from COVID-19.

The CDR3 sequence is CASSVSGTSTYEQYF. The CDR3 DNA reads TGTGCCAGCAGCGTAAGCGGGACTAGCACCTACGAGCAGTACTTC. The chain joins TRBV9 to TRBJ2-7; 9 bases agree with TRBD2. V dropped 1 base and J dropped 2; count of bases not matched to a gene: 4. The CDR3 contains 15 residues. Germline loops: CDR1 SGDLS, CDR2 YYNGEE.

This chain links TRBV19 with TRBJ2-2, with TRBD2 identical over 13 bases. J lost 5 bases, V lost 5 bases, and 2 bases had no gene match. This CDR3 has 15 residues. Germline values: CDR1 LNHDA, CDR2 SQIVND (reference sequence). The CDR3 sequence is CASSRTSGRTGELFF. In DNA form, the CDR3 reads TGTGCCAGTAGTCGGACTAGCGGGAGAACCGGGGAGCTGTTTTTT.

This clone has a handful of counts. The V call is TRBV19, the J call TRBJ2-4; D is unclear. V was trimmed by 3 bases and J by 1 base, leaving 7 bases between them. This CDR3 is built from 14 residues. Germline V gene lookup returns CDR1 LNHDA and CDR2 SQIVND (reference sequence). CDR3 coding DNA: TGTGCCAGTAGTATTCCTCAGGCCAAAAACATTCAGTACTTC. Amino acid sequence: CASSIPQAKNIQYF.

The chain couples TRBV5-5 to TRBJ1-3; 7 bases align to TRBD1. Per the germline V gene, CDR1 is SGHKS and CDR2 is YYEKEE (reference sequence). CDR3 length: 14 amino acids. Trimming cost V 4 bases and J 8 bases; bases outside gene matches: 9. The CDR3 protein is CASSPGTAVDTIYF. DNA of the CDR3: TGTGCCAGCAGCCCGGGGACAGCGGTGGACACCATATATTTT.

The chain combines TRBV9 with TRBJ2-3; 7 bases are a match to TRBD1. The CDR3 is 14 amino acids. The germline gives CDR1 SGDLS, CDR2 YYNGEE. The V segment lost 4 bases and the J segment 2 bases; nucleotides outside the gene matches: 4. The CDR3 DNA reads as TGTGCCAGCAGCCCGGGACAGTACACAGATACGCAGTATTTT. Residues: CASSPGQYTDTQYF.

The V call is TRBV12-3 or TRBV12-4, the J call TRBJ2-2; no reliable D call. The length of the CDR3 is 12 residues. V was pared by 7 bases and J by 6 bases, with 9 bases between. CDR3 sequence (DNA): TGTGCCAGCACCCAGATCCCCGGGGAGCTGTTTTTT. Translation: CASTQIPGELFF.

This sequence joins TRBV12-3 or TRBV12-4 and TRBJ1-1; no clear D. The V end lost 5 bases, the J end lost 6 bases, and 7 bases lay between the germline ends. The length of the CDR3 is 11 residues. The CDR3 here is CASSPFAEAFF. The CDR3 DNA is TGTGCCAGCAGTCCTTTCGCTGAAGCTTTCTTT.

The CDR3 loop reads CASRGDRESLGELFF. As DNA, the CDR3 is TGTGCCAGCAGGGGGGACAGGGAGTCGCTCGGGGAGCTGTTTTTT. V usage is TRBV6-5 and J usage is TRBJ2-2; 9 bases fit TRBD1. The germline V gene has CDR1 MNHEY and CDR2 SVGAGI. Losses at the gene ends were 6 bases for V and 7 bases for J; bases not matched to a gene: 9. The length of the CDR3 is 15 residues.

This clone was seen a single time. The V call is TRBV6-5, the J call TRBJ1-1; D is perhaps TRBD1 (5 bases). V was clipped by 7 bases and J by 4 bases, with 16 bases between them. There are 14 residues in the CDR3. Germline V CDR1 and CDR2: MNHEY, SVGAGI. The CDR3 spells CASTVGGSGTEAFF. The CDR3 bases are TGTGCCAGCACGGTGGGGGGATCGGGCACTGAAGCTTTCTTT.

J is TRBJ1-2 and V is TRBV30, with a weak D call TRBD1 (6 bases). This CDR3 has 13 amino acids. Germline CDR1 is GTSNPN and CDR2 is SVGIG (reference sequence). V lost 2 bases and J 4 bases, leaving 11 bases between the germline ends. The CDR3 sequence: CAWSRGQTYGYTF. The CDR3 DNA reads TGTGCCTGGAGTCGAGGACAGACCTATGGCTACACCTTC.